The 22 T cell receptor beta chains listed next were all sequenced from one sample in a study of CD4+ T cells in melanoma. Libraries were prepared by immunoSEQ multiplex PCR; TCRdb keeps only in-frame clonotypes and omits some of them. The table lists 110,000 to 150,000 clones, over 90% of them singletons. The receptors come from a human donor with melanoma.

As for this clone: Other DNA sequences of this sample code for an identical CDR3. V and J are TRBV30 and TRBJ2-5; perhaps D is TRBD1 or TRBD2 (5 bases each). This CDR3 is built from 15 residues. With 2 bases removed from V and 4 bases from J, the gap between germline ends came to 17 bases. Germline V gives CDR1 GTSNPN, CDR2 SVGIG (reference sequence). The DNA of the CDR3 is TGTGCCTGGAGTCCACCGGGACGGATCGGAGAGACCCAGTACTTC. It codes for CAWSPPGRIGETQYF.

This chain uses TRBV10-2 with TRBJ1-3; D is possibly TRBD1 (5 bases). The V gene lost 6 bases and the J gene lost 4 bases, with 10 bases spanning the gap. This CDR3 region has 13 residues. Per germline, CDR1 WSHSY and CDR2 SAAADI. The CDR3 region has the DNA TGCGCCAGCAGAGCGACAGACGGAAACACCATATATTTT. Translated: CASRATDGNTIYF.

This chain links TRBV6-5 with TRBJ1-6; 8 bases map to TRBD1. Germline V gene data show CDR1 as MNHEY and CDR2 as SVGAGI. This CDR3 is built from 16 residues. V shed 4 bases, J shed 0 bases, and the junction held 2 bases outside the gene matches. CDR3 DNA sequence: TGTGCCAGCAGTTTTACAGGGGGCTCCTATAATTCACCCCTCCACTTT. Protein product: CASSFTGGSYNSPLHF.

The table lists this clone with a few counts. The gene calls are TRBV5-4 and TRBJ2-5, with a possible D match to TRBD2 (7 bases). Trimming took 2 bases from V and 5 from J, leaving 16 bases between them. CDR1 and CDR2 (germline): SGHNT, YYREEE (reference sequence). The CDR3 is 15 residues long. This chain's CDR3 is CASSLGGGAGETQYF. Written as DNA, the CDR3 is TGTGCCAGCAGCTTAGGAGGGGGGGCGGGTGAGACCCAGTACTTC.

In the case of this clone: An end of the junction does not agree with germline; a read error may underlie this. The chain uses TRBV2 and TRBJ2-1; 12 nucleotides agree with TRBD2. The length of the CDR3 is 16 residues. Germline V lookup: CDR1 SNHLY, CDR2 FYNNEI. In DNA, the CDR3 is TGTGCCAGCAGAGAAGGACTAGCGGGGTCCTACAATGAGCAGTTCTTC. Amino acids: CASREGLAGSYNEQFF.

This chain connects TRBV6-6 to TRBJ2-4, with D possibly TRBD2 on 7 matching bases. This CDR3 spans 15 amino acids. In germline, CDR1 is MNHNY, CDR2 SVGAGI (reference sequence). V was trimmed by 5 bases and J by 9 bases, leaving 20 bases between them. CDR3 in amino acids: CASSRYREGESIQYF. The CDR3 DNA follows: TGTGCCAGCAGTCGGTACAGGGAGGGGGAAAGCATTCAGTACTTC.

To note about this clone: Other DNA sequences in the same sample also yield this CDR3. The rearrangement links TRBV7-3 to TRBJ2-3, with unresolved D. Deletions cut 2 bases from V and 1 base from J, with 4 bases between. In germline, CDR1 is SGHTA, CDR2 FQGTGA. This CDR3 is built from 13 residues. For the CDR3, the DNA is TGTGCCAGCAGCTTAGCCCGCACAGATACGCAGTATTTT. It codes for CASSLARTDTQYF.

A word on this clone: One end of the junction fails to match germline, which may point to a read error. Other nucleotide sequences from this sample produce the same CDR3. The genes are TRBV7-2 and TRBJ2-5, with 12 bases fitting TRBD2. The CDR3 loop spans 14 amino acids. Germline assignment: CDR1 SGHTA and CDR2 FQGNSA. The CDR3 loop reads CASSLAGGQETQYF. CDR3 nucleotides: TGTGCCAGCAGCCTAGCGGGGGGGCAAGAGACCCAGTACTTC.

The chain combines TRBV6-5 with TRBJ1-6; D gene ambiguous. The CDR3 spans 16 residues. Trimming took off 4 bases at V and 6 bases at J, with 16 bases between the two ends. CDR1 is MNHEY, CDR2 SVGAGI, per germline. The CDR3 DNA sequence: TGTGCCAGCAGTTCGACTGGGTCCGCTCTTAATTCACCCCTCCACTTT. It yields the protein CASSSTGSALNSPLHF.

The chain employs TRBV2 and TRBJ1-6; perhaps TRBD1 as D (5 bases). Germline CDR1 is SNHLY and CDR2 is FYNNEI. V was cut by 3 bases and J by 0 bases, with 12 bases left in between. The CDR3 covers 17 residues. Here the CDR3 reads CASSEEGPSSYNSPLHF. CDR3 coding DNA: TGTGCCAGCAGTGAGGAGGGGCCTAGCTCCTATAATTCACCCCTCCACTTT.

This clone was detected a few times. The chain links TRBV5-1 to TRBJ2-1; 9 bases match TRBD2. V dropped 0 bases and J dropped 1; count of bases not matched to a gene: 8. The germline V gene has CDR1 SGHRS and CDR2 YFSETQ. The CDR3 has 18 amino acids. For the CDR3, the DNA is TGCGCCAGCAGCTTGGCCCCTAGCGGGGTAGGGTCCTACAATGAGCAGTTCTTC. Translating gives CASSLAPSGVGSYNEQFF.

This clone was recorded once. This chain joins TRBV5-1 and TRBJ2-1; the match to TRBD1 covers 8 bases. Per the germline V gene, CDR1 is SGHRS and CDR2 is YFSETQ. V lost 0 bases, J lost 1 base, and 0 bases stayed unmatched. The length of the CDR3 is 15 residues. The CDR3 here is CASSLGQGSYNEQFF. In DNA, the CDR3 is TGCGCCAGCAGCTTGGGACAGGGGTCCTACAATGAGCAGTTCTTC.

The count of this clone is one. The rearrangement uses TRBV5-4 and TRBJ2-2; 12 bases fit TRBD1. V was pared by 1 base and J by 6 bases, with 10 bases of the junction left unmatched. The germline gives CDR1 SGHNT, CDR2 YYREEE (reference sequence). The CDR3 totals 18 residues. The CDR3 reads CASSLPPGTGGLAGELFF. CDR3 bases: TGTGCCAGCAGCTTGCCCCCCGGGACAGGGGGCTTGGCCGGGGAGCTGTTTTTT.

The CDR3 loop is CASSASGGLQQYF. The CDR3 nucleotides read TGTGCCAGCAGCGCCTCAGGGGGTCTACAGCAGTACTTC. The V gene is TRBV7-3, the J gene TRBJ2-7; 7 bases map to TRBD1. Unmatched junction bases numbered 9, after V lost 5 bases and J lost 8 bases. Germline loops: CDR1 SGHTA, CDR2 FQGTGA. The length of the CDR3 is 13 residues.

The chain joins TRBV5-1 to TRBJ2-6, with D possibly being TRBD1 (5 bases). Trimming took off 0 bases at V and 1 base at J, with 17 bases between the two ends. The CDR3 contains 19 residues. Germline CDR1 and CDR2: SGHRS and YFSETQ. The CDR3 region has the DNA TGCGCCAGCAGCTTGGGAGACAGACATCACTCTTCTGGGGCCAACGTCCTGACTTTC. Translated: CASSLGDRHHSSGANVLTF.

The J gene is TRBJ1-1, the V gene TRBV30; D not certain. The germline V gene encodes CDR1 GTSNPN and CDR2 SVGIG (reference sequence). The ends were cut back, 3 bases at V and 4 bases at J, with 12 bases in the middle. CDR3 size: 13 residues. This CDR3 reads CAWRPGGFTEAFF. Here the CDR3 DNA reads TGTGCCTGGAGACCGGGTGGGTTCACTGAAGCTTTCTTT.

V gene TRBV5-1 combines with J gene TRBJ2-7, with 7 bases lining up with TRBD2. Per the germline V gene, CDR1 is SGHRS and CDR2 is YFSETQ. J lost 2 bases, V lost 4 bases, and 6 bases had no gene match. The CDR3 loop spans 14 amino acids. This CDR3 is CASSISSGTYEQYF. In DNA, the CDR3 is TGCGCCAGCAGCATCTCTAGCGGAACCTACGAGCAGTACTTC. The whole variable domain, remainder taken from reference TRBV5-1 and TRBJ2-7, is KAGVTQTPRYLIKTRGQQVTLSCSPISGHRSVSWYQQTPGQGLQFLFEYFSETQRNKGNFPGRFSGRQFSNSRSEMNVSTLELGDSALYLCASSISSGTYEQYFGPGTRLTVT.

The chain uses TRBV6-1 and TRBJ2-3; D not resolved. Trimming took off 0 bases at V and 1 base at J, with 5 bases between the two ends. The CDR3 has 14 amino acids. Germline lookup yields CDR1 MNHNS and CDR2 SASEGT. CDR3: CASSEATRTDTQYF. CDR3 nucleotide sequence: TGTGCCAGCAGTGAAGCTACACGCACAGATACGCAGTATTTT.

The gene calls are TRBV9 and TRBJ1-6; D ambiguous. The germline gives CDR1 SGDLS, CDR2 YYNGEE. The CDR3 extends over 13 amino acids. Deletions cut 1 base from V and 8 bases from J, with 7 bases between. CDR3 sequence (DNA): TGTGCCAGCAGCGTAACTGCGGATTCACCCCTCCACTTT. Encoded protein: CASSVTADSPLHF.

The J gene is TRBJ2-1, the V gene TRBV4-1; 10 bases align to TRBD2. The CDR3 runs 19 residues. The ends lost 1 base at V and 5 bases at J; junction bases unmatched: 14. Germline V gene sequence: CDR1 MGHRA, CDR2 YSYEKL. CDR3 residues: CASSQVQGSGGAIHNEQFF. The CDR3 coding sequence is TGCGCCAGCAGCCAAGTCCAAGGGAGCGGGGGGGCCATCCACAATGAGCAGTTCTTC.

The sample holds a few counts of this clone. J is TRBJ2-5 and V is TRBV5-4, with 8 positions matching TRBD2. Trimming took 10 bases from V and 3 from J; bases not matched to a gene: 11. This CDR3 spans 14 amino acids. CDR1 SGHNT and CDR2 YYREEE come from the germline V gene (reference sequence). This CDR3 is CAFSGGGNKETQYF. CDR3 DNA: TGTGCCTTCTCCGGCGGGGGGAATAAAGAGACCCAGTACTTC. Full variable domain (outside the CDR3, taken from reference TRBV5-4 and TRBJ2-5): ETGVTQSPTHLIKTRGQQVTLRCSSQSGHNTVSWYQQALGQGPQFIFQYYREEENGRGNFPPRFSGLQFPNYSSELNVNALELDDSALYLCAFSGGGNKETQYFGPGTRLLVL.

This chain joins TRBV9 and TRBJ2-3, with unresolved D. V gave up 3 bases and J gave up 2 bases, with 7 bases separating them. Germline CDR1 and CDR2: SGDLS and YYNGEE. CDR3 length equals 13 residues. CDR3 sequence (DNA): TGTGCCAGCAGCGCCCAACCCACAGATACGCAGTATTTT. The encoded protein is CASSAQPTDTQYF.